The clone carrying this T cell receptor beta chain was found a few times. No antigen is known for it. This record comes from a study of metastatic and nonmetastatic thyroid tumors. None of the patients had undergone any treatment ahead of thyroid surgery. As handled by the study authors: A classifier of distant metastasis in papillary thyroid cancer was built from CDR3 differences (across clinicopathological groups). TCRdb reanalyzed the PCR reads with MiXCR. The V and J calls were not made by the authors but by TCRdb's processing. The repertoire consists of about 39,000 clones, with 15% to 20% occurring once and the leading ten covering roughly an eighth. Study-level points and caveats: Reports indicated that malignant thyroid tumors showed significantly higher TCR beta diversity than benign nodules did, in blood and tumor.

Sequencing input: tumor tissue. This sequence was found in a female donor with papillary thyroid cancer or a benign thyroid nodule (not recorded which). Some clones in this sample may be carry-over from other donors' samples.

CDR3 DNA sequence: TGTGCCAGCAGTCAGGCCGAGGGGACTAGCGGAGCCCCTTACGAGCAGTACTTC. Protein sequence: CASSQAEGTSGAPYEQYF. The rearrangement joins TRBV27 to TRBJ2-7; 11 bases map to TRBD2. CDR3 length: 18 residues. Germline V gene lookup returns CDR1 MNHEY and CDR2 SMNVEV (reference sequence). Trimming removed 5 bases from V and 4 bases from J; junction bases left unmatched: 16.